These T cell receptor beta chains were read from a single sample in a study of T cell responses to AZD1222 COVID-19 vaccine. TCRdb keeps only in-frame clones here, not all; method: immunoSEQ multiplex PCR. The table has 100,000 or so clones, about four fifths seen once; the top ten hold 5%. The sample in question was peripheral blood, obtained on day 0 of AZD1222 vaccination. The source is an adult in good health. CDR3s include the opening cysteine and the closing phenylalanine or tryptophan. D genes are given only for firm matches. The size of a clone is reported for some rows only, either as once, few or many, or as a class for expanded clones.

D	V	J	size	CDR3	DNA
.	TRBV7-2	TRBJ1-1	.	CAGSLGVGTEAFF	TGTGCCGGCAGCCTAGGGGTCGGCACTGAAGCTTTCTTT
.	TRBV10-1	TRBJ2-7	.	CASSEVRGLTYEQYF	TGCGCCAGCAGTGAGGTCCGGGGCCTAACCTACGAGCAGTACTTC
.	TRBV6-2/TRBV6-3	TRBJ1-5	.	CASSYSEGRQPQHF	TGTGCCAGCAGTTACTCTGAGGGGCGGCAGCCCCAGCATTTT
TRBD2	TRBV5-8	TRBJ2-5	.	CASSLAGAPAGTQYF	TGTGCCAGCAGCCTAGCGGGGGCCCCAGCTGGGACCCAGTACTTC
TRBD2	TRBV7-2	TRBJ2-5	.	CASSGLDRETQYF	TGTGCCAGCAGCGGACTAGATCGAGAGACCCAGTACTTC
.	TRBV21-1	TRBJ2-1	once	CASSKPGQGSTNEQFF	TGTGCCAGCAGCAAACCGGGACAGGGTTCCACCAATGAGCAGTTCTTC
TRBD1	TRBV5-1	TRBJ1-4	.	CASSYSGPGGNEKLFF	TGCGCCAGCAGCTACTCCGGGCCAGGGGGCAATGAAAAACTGTTTTTT
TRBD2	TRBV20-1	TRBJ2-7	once	CSASALRGDYEQYF	TGCAGTGCTAGTGCGTTGCGGGGGGACTACGAGCAGTACTTC
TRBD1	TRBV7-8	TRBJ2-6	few	CASSLGQGYSGANVLTF	TGTGCCAGCAGCTTAGGACAGGGTTACTCTGGGGCCAACGTCCTGACTTTC
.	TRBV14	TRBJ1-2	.	CASSRGHYGYTF	TGTGCCAGCAGCCGAGGTCACTATGGCTACACCTTC
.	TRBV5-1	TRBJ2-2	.	CASSEQSNTGELFF	TGCGCCAGCAGTGAGCAATCGAACACCGGGGAGCTGTTTTTT
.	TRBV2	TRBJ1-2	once	CASIRGPANYGYTF	TGTGCCAGCATCAGGGGCCCAGCTAACTATGGCTACACCTTC
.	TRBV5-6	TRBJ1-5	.	CASSLGPSPEGHQPQHF	TGTGCCAGCAGCTTGGGCCCGAGTCCCGAGGGCCATCAGCCCCAGCATTTT
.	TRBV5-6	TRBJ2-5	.	CASSLVLRGAETQYF	TGTGCCAGCAGCTTGGTACTGAGGGGAGCTGAGACCCAGTACTTC
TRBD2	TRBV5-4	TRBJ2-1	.	CASSALAVNEQFF	TGTGCCAGCAGCGCCCTAGCGGTTAATGAGCAGTTCTTC
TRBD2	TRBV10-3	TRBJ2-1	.	CATGGTSGGMDEQFF	TGTGCCACCGGTGGGACTAGCGGGGGTATGGATGAGCAGTTCTTC
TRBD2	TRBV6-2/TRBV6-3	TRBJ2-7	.	CASSSLTRGGRYEQYF	TGTGCCAGCAGTTCACTTACTCGCGGGGGGAGATACGAGCAGTACTTC
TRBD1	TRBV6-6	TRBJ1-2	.	CASSYSSGGGGYTF	TGTGCCAGCAGTTACTCTTCAGGGGGCGGGGGCTACACCTTC
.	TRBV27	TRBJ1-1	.	CASSVRGRNTEAFF	TGTGCCAGCAGCGTAAGGGGTAGGAACACTGAAGCTTTCTTT
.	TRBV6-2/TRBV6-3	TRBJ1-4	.	CASSDFSGPTNEKLFF	TGTGCCAGCAGCGACTTCTCCGGCCCAACTAATGAAAAACTGTTTTTT
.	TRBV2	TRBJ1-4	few	CASSLGISSSNEKLFF	TGTGCCAGCAGCCTAGGGATCTCATCCTCTAATGAAAAACTGTTTTTT
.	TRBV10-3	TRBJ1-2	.	CAISESTLGNYGYTF	TGTGCCATCAGTGAGTCGACTCTCGGGAATTATGGCTACACCTTC
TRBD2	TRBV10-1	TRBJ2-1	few	CASSEAGTSERDEQFF	TGCGCCAGCAGTGAAGCGGGGACTAGCGAAAGGGATGAGCAGTTCTTC
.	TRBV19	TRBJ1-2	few	CASSIDITGPPTICGYTF	TGTGCCAGTAGTATAGACATAACCGGGCCTCCCACGATATGTGGCTACACCTTC
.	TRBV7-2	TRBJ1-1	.	CASSLDFGALSEAFF	TGTGCCAGCAGCTTAGATTTCGGGGCCCTTTCTGAAGCTTTCTTT
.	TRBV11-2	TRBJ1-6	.	CASSLIGQTNSPLHF	TGTGCCAGCAGCTTAATTGGGCAGACCAATTCACCCCTCCACTTT
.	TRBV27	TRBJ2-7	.	CASSLDSSYEQYF	TGTGCCAGCAGTTTGGACAGCTCCTACGAGCAGTACTTC
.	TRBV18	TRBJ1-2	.	CASSPLPGTNYGYTF	TGTGCCAGCTCACCACTCCCGGGAACGAACTATGGCTACACCTTC
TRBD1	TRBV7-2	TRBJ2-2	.	CASSLRTGYLGGELFF	TGTGCCAGCAGCTTGCGGACAGGGTACTTGGGCGGGGAGCTGTTTTTT
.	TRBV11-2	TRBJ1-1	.	CASSRAWGRNTEAFF	TGTGCCAGCAGCCGGGCGTGGGGACGAAACACTGAAGCTTTCTTT
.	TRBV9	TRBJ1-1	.	CASSVTGQMNTEAFF	TGTGCCAGCAGTGTGACAGGTCAAATGAACACTGAAGCTTTCTTT
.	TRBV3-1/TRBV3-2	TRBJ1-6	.	CASSQSPGSSYNSPLHF	TGTGCCAGCAGCCAAAGCCCAGGGAGCTCCTATAATTCACCCCTCCACTTT
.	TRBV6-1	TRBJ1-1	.	CASSLLLAEAFF	TGTGCCAGCAGTTTGCTTCTTGCTGAAGCTTTCTTT
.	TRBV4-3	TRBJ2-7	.	CASSQDLTGSYEQYF	TGCGCCAGCAGCCAAGATTTAACCGGGTCCTACGAGCAGTACTTC
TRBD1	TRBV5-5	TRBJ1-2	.	CASSYLSGQGRGGYTF	TGTGCCAGCAGCTACCTCTCGGGACAGGGAAGGGGCGGCTACACCTTC
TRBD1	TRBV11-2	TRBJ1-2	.	CASSLGPDRVDGYTF	TGTGCCAGCAGCTTAGGGCCGGACAGGGTAGATGGCTACACCTTC
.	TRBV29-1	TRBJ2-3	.	CSLTLGPDTQYF	TGCAGCCTTACTCTGGGGCCAGATACGCAGTATTTT
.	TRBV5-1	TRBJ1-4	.	CASSLSATNEKLFF	TGCGCCAGCAGCTTGTCTGCAACTAATGAAAAACTGTTTTTT
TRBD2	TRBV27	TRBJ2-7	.	CASSSHRRIGRGYEQYF	TGTGCCAGCAGTTCACATCGACGGATTGGGCGGGGGTACGAGCAGTACTTC
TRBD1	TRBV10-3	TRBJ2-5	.	CAISDPGTGGSGETQYF	TGTGCCATCAGTGATCCCGGGACAGGGGGCTCGGGTGAGACCCAGTACTTC
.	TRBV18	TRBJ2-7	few	CASSQADASSYEQYF	TGTGCCAGCTCACAGGCGGACGCAAGCTCCTACGAGCAGTACTTC
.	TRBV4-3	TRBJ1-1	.	CASSQSQGPLGTEAFF	TGCGCCAGCAGCCAGTCCCAGGGCCCCTTGGGCACTGAAGCTTTCTTT
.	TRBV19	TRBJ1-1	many	CASSITMNTEAFF	TGTGCCAGTAGTATAACAATGAACACTGAAGCTTTCTTT
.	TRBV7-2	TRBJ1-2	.	CASSLSGAPYGYTF	TGTGCCAGCAGCTTGTCAGGGGCTCCCTATGGCTACACCTTC
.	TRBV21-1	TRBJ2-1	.	CASTPYSGTSYNEQFF	TGTGCCAGCACGCCTTATTCCGGGACATCCTACAATGAGCAGTTCTTC
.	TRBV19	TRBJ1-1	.	CASGNRASRTEAFF	TGTGCCAGTGGCAACAGGGCCTCGAGGACTGAAGCTTTCTTT
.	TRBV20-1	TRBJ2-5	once	CSATIQETQYF	TGCAGTGCTACTATCCAGGAGACCCAGTACTTC
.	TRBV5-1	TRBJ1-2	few	CASSPDSYGYTF	TGCGCCAGCAGCCCAGATTCCTATGGCTACACCTTC
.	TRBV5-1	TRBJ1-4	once	CASSLDGGSLANEKLFF	TGCGCCAGCAGCTTGGATGGGGGGTCGTTAGCTAATGAAAAACTGTTTTTT
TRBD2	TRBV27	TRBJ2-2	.	CASSLGSSGNTGELFF	TGTGCCAGCAGTTTAGGGTCTAGCGGCAACACCGGGGAGCTGTTTTTT
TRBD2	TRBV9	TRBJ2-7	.	CASSVGGTSGGLSYEQYF	TGTGCCAGCAGCGTAGGTGGGACTAGCGGGGGGCTCTCCTACGAGCAGTACTTC
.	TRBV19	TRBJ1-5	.	CASSTHSGPGGNQPQHF	TGTGCCAGTAGTACCCATTCAGGGCCAGGAGGCAATCAGCCCCAGCATTTT
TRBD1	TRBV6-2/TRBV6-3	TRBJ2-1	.	CASSSPGDRSGHEQFF	TGTGCCAGCAGCAGCCCCGGGGACAGATCCGGCCATGAGCAGTTCTTC
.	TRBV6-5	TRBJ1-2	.	CALRPGDFNYGYTF	TGTGCCCTCCGGCCAGGGGATTTTAACTATGGCTACACCTTC